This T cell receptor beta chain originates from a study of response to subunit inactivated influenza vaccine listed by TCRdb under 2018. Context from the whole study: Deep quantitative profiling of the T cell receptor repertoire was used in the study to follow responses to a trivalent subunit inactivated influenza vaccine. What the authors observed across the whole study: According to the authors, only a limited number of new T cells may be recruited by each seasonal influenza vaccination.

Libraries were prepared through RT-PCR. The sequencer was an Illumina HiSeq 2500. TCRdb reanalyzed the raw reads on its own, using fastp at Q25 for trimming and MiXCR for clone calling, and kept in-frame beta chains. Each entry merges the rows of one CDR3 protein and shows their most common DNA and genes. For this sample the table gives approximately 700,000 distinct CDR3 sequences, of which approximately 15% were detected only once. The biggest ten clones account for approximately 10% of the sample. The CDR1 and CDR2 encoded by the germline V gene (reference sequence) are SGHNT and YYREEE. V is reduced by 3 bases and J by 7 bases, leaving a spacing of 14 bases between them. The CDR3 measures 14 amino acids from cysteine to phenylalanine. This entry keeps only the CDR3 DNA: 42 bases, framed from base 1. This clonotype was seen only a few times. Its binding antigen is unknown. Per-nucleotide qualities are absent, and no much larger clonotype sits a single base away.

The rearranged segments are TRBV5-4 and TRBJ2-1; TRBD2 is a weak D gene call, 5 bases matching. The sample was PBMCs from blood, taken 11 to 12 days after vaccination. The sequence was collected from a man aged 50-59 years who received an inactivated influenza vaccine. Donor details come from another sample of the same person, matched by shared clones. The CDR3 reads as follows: CASSSPRLANEQFF. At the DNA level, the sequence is TGTGCCAGCAGCTCCCCGCGGCTAGCAAATGAGCAGTTCTTC. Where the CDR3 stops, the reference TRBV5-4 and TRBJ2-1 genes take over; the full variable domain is ETGVTQSPTHLIKTRGQQVTLRCSSQSGHNTVSWYQQALGQGPQFIFQYYREEENGRGNFPPRFSGLQFPNYSSELNVNALELDDSALYLCASSSPRLANEQFFGPGTRLTVL.